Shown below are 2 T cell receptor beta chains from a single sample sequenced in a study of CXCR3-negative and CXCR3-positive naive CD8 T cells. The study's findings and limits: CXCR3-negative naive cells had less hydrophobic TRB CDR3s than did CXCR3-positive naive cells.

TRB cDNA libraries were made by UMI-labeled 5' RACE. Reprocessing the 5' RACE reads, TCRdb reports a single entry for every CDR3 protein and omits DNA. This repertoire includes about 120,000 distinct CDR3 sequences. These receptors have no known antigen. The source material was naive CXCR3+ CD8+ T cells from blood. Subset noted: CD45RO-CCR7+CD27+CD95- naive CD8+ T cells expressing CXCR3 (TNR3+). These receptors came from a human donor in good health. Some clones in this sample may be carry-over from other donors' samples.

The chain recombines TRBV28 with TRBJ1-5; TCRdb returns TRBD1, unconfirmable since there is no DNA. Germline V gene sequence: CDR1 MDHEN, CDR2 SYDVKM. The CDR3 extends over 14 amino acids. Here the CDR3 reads CASRTDRARQPQHF.

CDR3 in amino acids: CASSLDRAGYEQYF. The chain uses TRBV28 and TRBJ2-7; the TRBD1 assignment by TCRdb is unverifiable without DNA. CDR3 length: 14 amino acids. Germline lookup yields CDR1 MDHEN and CDR2 SYDVKM.